This TCR beta chain was obtained from a study of human T cells and chemical hapten exposure. TCRdb called the RACE reads again in MiXCR, with one record for every CDR3 protein. The sample shows 80,000 to 100,000 distinct CDR3 sequences, 27% of them seen only once. The time point here: patch test 3, about 24 weeks after DPC sensitization. Described treatment: therapeutic diphenylcyclopropenone sensitization with weekly scalp DPC. The length of the CDR3 is 13 residues. CDR1 is SGHAT and CDR2 is FQNNGV in the germline V gene. V lost 6 bases, J lost 10 bases, and 16 bases lay in between. The rearrangement uses TRBV11-2 and TRBJ2-1; D assignment may be TRBD1 or TRBD2 (7 bases each). This sample comprised whole blood, obtained in connection with sensitization to the hapten diphenylcyclopropenone (DPC). The sequence was collected from a middle-aged man with alopecia areata. Some clones in this sample may be carry-over from other donors' samples. The CDR3 here is CASRSQGREEQFF. CDR3 nucleotide sequence: TGTGCCAGCAGGTCACAGGGGCGGGAGGAGCAGTTCTTC. The whole variable domain, filled in from reference TRBV11-2 and TRBJ2-1, reads EAGVAQSPRYKIIEKRQSVAFWCNPISGHATLYWYQQILGQGPKLLIQFQNNGVVDDSQLPKDRFSAERLKGVDSTLKIQPAKLEDSAVYLCASRSQGREEQFFGPGTRLTVL.